This TCR beta chain is from a study of blood T cells in healthy people across ages. It was with a sample-barcoded 5' primer and a J-beta primer mix that a second PCR of about 6 to 11 cycles was run. TCRdb re-derived calls from the 5' RACE reads in MiXCR, one entry per CDR3 protein. The data contain hundreds of thousands of distinct CDR3 sequences, under 30% of them singletons. Germline values: CDR1 SEHNR, CDR2 FQNEAQ (reference sequence). The CDR3 extends over 12 amino acids. Trimming removed 6 bases from V and 0 bases from J, with 6 bases in between. Per-sample yields of isolated PBMCs were at least 6 million. Another study also made use of these data, one on T cells of mothers and their children.

The gene calls are TRBV7-9 and TRBJ2-7; D is uncertain. Material: blood. This clonotype was sampled from a boy under 18 in good health. CDR3 region: CASRAFSYEQYF. The DNA for the CDR3 is TGTGCCAGCAGGGCATTCTCCTACGAGCAGTACTTC.